Listed below are T cell receptor beta chains from one sample, sequenced in a study of blood T cells in healthy people across ages. TCRdb re-derived calls from the 5' RACE reads in MiXCR, one entry per CDR3 protein. The table has 710,000 or so distinct CDR3 sequences, roughly 20% seen once. Sequenced: blood. All receptors derive from a man aged 65-85 years in good health. Both conserved end residues are part of each CDR3. D genes are given only for firm matches. Size values are once, few and many counts, or a class for expanded clones, and some rows have none.

cdr3_nt: TGCAGCGTCGATGGGACTAGCGACTCCTACAATGAGCAGTTCTTC
cdr3_aa: CSVDGTSDSYNEQFF
j_call: TRBJ2-1
v_call: TRBV29-1
cdr3_length: 15
clone_size: -
d_call: TRBD2

cdr3_nt: TGTGCCAGCATCTTTAACACTGAAGCTTTCTTT
cdr3_aa: CASIFNTEAFF
j_call: TRBJ1-1
v_call: TRBV12-3/TRBV12-4
cdr3_length: 11
clone_size: few
d_call: -

cdr3_nt: TGTGCCAGCAGTCTTGGACGGACCCGGTACTTC
cdr3_aa: CASSLGRTRYF
j_call: TRBJ2-5
v_call: TRBV6-6
cdr3_length: 11
clone_size: -
d_call: -

cdr3_nt: TGTGCCAGCAGCGTAGAGGAGCGGGAAGGCGGCGAGCAGTACTTC
cdr3_aa: CASSVEEREGGEQYF
j_call: TRBJ2-7
v_call: TRBV9
cdr3_length: 15
clone_size: -
d_call: TRBD2

cdr3_nt: TGTGCCAGCAGCCGCAGGGAAGGACAGGGGAGGACTTTGGATGAGCAGTTCTTC
cdr3_aa: CASSRREGQGRTLDEQFF
j_call: TRBJ2-1
v_call: TRBV14
cdr3_length: 18
clone_size: -
d_call: TRBD1

cdr3_nt: TGTGCCAGCAGGCCCACTAGCGGCCAAGAGACCCAGTACTTC
cdr3_aa: CASRPTSGQETQYF
j_call: TRBJ2-5
v_call: TRBV3-1
cdr3_length: 14
clone_size: -
d_call: TRBD2

cdr3_nt: TGCGCCAGCAGCTACTACGGGGGAATAGGGGCCACCTACGAGCAGTGCTTC
cdr3_aa: CASSYYGGIGATYEQCF
j_call: TRBJ2-7
v_call: TRBV5-1
cdr3_length: 17
clone_size: -
d_call: -

cdr3_nt: TGCAGCGTTAAACAGGAAGGCAGTTGGAATGAAAAACTGTTTTTT
cdr3_aa: CSVKQEGSWNEKLFF
j_call: TRBJ1-4
v_call: TRBV29-1
cdr3_length: 15
clone_size: few
d_call: -

cdr3_nt: TGTGCCAGCAGGGAAACTAGCGGGGGCTTTGGTGAGCAGTTCTTC
cdr3_aa: CASRETSGGFGEQFF
j_call: TRBJ2-1
v_call: TRBV14
cdr3_length: 15
clone_size: few
d_call: TRBD2

cdr3_nt: TGCGCCAGCAGCCAAGGAAGTAAGGGAGAAGAGACCCAGTACTTC
cdr3_aa: CASSQGSKGEETQYF
j_call: TRBJ2-5
v_call: TRBV4-1
cdr3_length: 15
clone_size: many
d_call: -

cdr3_nt: TGCAGTGCTCCGGGAGTCTCCTACAATGAGCAGTTCTTC
cdr3_aa: CSAPGVSYNEQFF
j_call: TRBJ2-1
v_call: TRBV20-1
cdr3_length: 13
clone_size: -
d_call: -

cdr3_nt: TGCAGCGTTGAAAGACAGGGAAGCACAGATACGCAGTATTTT
cdr3_aa: CSVERQGSTDTQYF
j_call: TRBJ2-3
v_call: TRBV29-1
cdr3_length: 14
clone_size: -
d_call: TRBD1

cdr3_nt: TGCGCCAGCAGCTCCTCTCCCCTAGCGGGGGGTAATGAGCAGTTCTTC
cdr3_aa: CASSSSPLAGGNEQFF
j_call: TRBJ2-1
v_call: TRBV5-1
cdr3_length: 16
clone_size: -
d_call: TRBD2

cdr3_nt: TGCAGTGCTAGATCGCTCCGGACGGCAGATACGCAGTATTTT
cdr3_aa: CSARSLRTADTQYF
j_call: TRBJ2-3
v_call: TRBV20-1
cdr3_length: 14
clone_size: many
d_call: -

cdr3_nt: TGTGCCAGCCGGGACAGGGGGCTCGTGGGCTATGGCTACACCTTC
cdr3_aa: CASRDRGLVGYGYTF
j_call: TRBJ1-2
v_call: TRBV6-6
cdr3_length: 15
clone_size: few
d_call: TRBD1

cdr3_nt: TGTGCCAGCAGCGAGGGACAGAATAATGAAAAACTGTTTTTT
cdr3_aa: CASSEGQNNEKLFF
j_call: TRBJ1-4
v_call: TRBV11-2
cdr3_length: 14
clone_size: -
d_call: TRBD1

cdr3_nt: TGTGCCAGCTCACGAGAGACAGGGTCGGCTGAAAAACTGTTTTTT
cdr3_aa: CASSRETGSAEKLFF
j_call: TRBJ1-4
v_call: TRBV18
cdr3_length: 15
clone_size: -
d_call: TRBD1

cdr3_nt: TGCGCCAGCAGCTTGGAACCTTACCAGGGCGATGAGCAGTTCTTC
cdr3_aa: CASSLEPYQGDEQFF
j_call: TRBJ2-1
v_call: TRBV5-1
cdr3_length: 15
clone_size: few
d_call: -

cdr3_nt: TGCAGTGCCGAAGGGTCCTTCAATGAGCAGTTCTTC
cdr3_aa: CSAEGSFNEQFF
j_call: TRBJ2-1
v_call: TRBV20-1
cdr3_length: 12
clone_size: -
d_call: -

cdr3_nt: TGTGCCAGCAGCTTAGTTGCGGAGACCCAGTACTTC
cdr3_aa: CASSLVAETQYF
j_call: TRBJ2-5
v_call: TRBV7-8
cdr3_length: 12
clone_size: many
d_call: -

cdr3_nt: TGTGCCAGCTGGGACTCACGTACTTACGAGCAGTACTTC
cdr3_aa: CASWDSRTYEQYF
j_call: TRBJ2-7
v_call: TRBV28
cdr3_length: 13
clone_size: -
d_call: -

cdr3_nt: TGCGCCGGCAGCCAAGGGGACCAAAGCTATGAGCAGTTCTTC
cdr3_aa: CAGSQGDQSYEQFF
j_call: TRBJ2-1
v_call: TRBV4-1
cdr3_length: 14
clone_size: -
d_call: -

cdr3_nt: TGTGCCAGCAGCTTAGGGGATAGACTAGTTAATGAGCAGTTCTTC
cdr3_aa: CASSLGDRLVNEQFF
j_call: TRBJ2-1
v_call: TRBV7-9
cdr3_length: 15
clone_size: few
d_call: -

cdr3_nt: TGTGCCAGCAGTTACAGGGGAGCTAATGAAAAACTGTTTTTT
cdr3_aa: CASSYRGANEKLFF
j_call: TRBJ1-4
v_call: TRBV6-5
cdr3_length: 14
clone_size: -
d_call: -

cdr3_nt: TGTGCCAGCAGTTCACGTGGGACCCAGTACTTC
cdr3_aa: CASSSRGTQYF
j_call: TRBJ2-5
v_call: TRBV12-3/TRBV12-4
cdr3_length: 11
clone_size: -
d_call: -

cdr3_nt: TGTGCCAGCAGATTCACAAACTCTGCGGGGGGTAGGGAGACCCAGTACTTC
cdr3_aa: CASRFTNSAGGRETQYF
j_call: TRBJ2-5
v_call: TRBV7-2
cdr3_length: 17
clone_size: few
d_call: TRBD2